This T cell receptor (beta chain) appears in the sequencing data of a study of blood T cell repertoires in COVID-19. Method: immunoSEQ multiplex PCR; TCRdb's copy keeps in-frame clones and lacks some. The table records about 280,000 clones, 87% of them present only once. This CDR3 contains 13 residues. The junction had 5 bases not matched to a gene; V was cut back by 6 bases and J by 6 bases. Germline V gene data show CDR1 as MDHEN and CDR2 as SYDVKM. This chain connects TRBV28 to TRBJ1-3; the match to TRBD1 covers 7 bases. This clonotype originated in a woman between 45 and 65 years old who had recovered from COVID-19. Sequenced sample: peripheral blood. In DNA form, the CDR3 reads TGTGCCAGCAGATCAACAGGGGCAAACACCATATATTTT. Encoded protein: CASRSTGANTIYF.